This T cell receptor beta chain comes out of a study of blood T cell repertoires in COVID-19. Source study methods: Estimation of nucleated cell counts was performed using reference gene primer amplification. The assay was immunoSEQ multiplex PCR, and TCRdb's table has in-frame clones only and misses some. That table is the source of V, J and clone size, and D and trimming were worked out from the DNA. In the table there are about 200,000 clones, around 80% of which are singletons. Trimming shortened V by 7 bases and J by 1 base, and 10 bases separated the two germline ends. Germline loops: CDR1 MNHEY, CDR2 SVGAGI. The CDR3 is made up of 13 amino acids.

The TCR sequence derives from a man in his fifties or sixties with acute or convalescent COVID-19. The specimen sequenced was peripheral blood. This chain joins TRBV6-5 and TRBJ1-1; TRBD1 might be the D (6 bases). The CDR3 coding sequence is TGTGCCAGCAATGCAGGGGAGAACACTGAAGCTTTCTTT. It is translated as CASNAGENTEAFF.